What follows is one T cell receptor beta chain and its context. Its antigen is not identified. This sample was included in a study of cytomegalovirus exposure and HLA in healthy donors. Study as a whole: A subsequent analysis stated that the roughly 130 validation repertoires were run on the same platform as the 650 to 850 first-cohort repertoires. Broader study findings: TCR sequences were mostly rare, though some public TCRs occurred in many donors. According to the study, 160 or so TCR beta chains were cytomegalovirus-associated.

The donors were part of the approximately 120-subject validation cohort, which stood apart from the 666-subject first cohort. Here immunoSEQ multiplex PCR was the method, and the copy in TCRdb shows in-frame clones only, minus some. The data show under 200,000 clones, roughly 90% seen once. The CDR3 loop spans 16 amino acids. Germline CDR1 and CDR2: SGHAT and FQNNGV. V shed 1 base, J shed 0 bases, and the junction held 2 bases outside the gene matches. V is TRBV11-2 and J is TRBJ2-3; TRBD2 matches at 9 bases. This TCR was recovered from a man aged 18-30 years in good health and CMV-seropositive. Specimen: PBMCs. DNA of the CDR3: TGTGCCAGCAGCTTAGCTAGCGGGACGAGCACAGATACGCAGTATTTT. It specifies CASSLASGTSTDTQYF.